A single sample is the source of the 14 T cell receptor beta chains below, sequenced in a study of control samples from healthy donors and cancer patients. Using immunoSEQ multiplex PCR, the repertoire was profiled, and TCRdb retains in-frame clones only, with some absent. The sample shows over 100,000 clones, roughly 90% of them seen only once. Sequencing was carried out using blood. These receptors came from a woman between 45 and 60 years old in good health.

The rearrangement links TRBV30 to TRBJ1-1; the D gene is possibly TRBD1 (5 bases). Germline CDR1 and CDR2: GTSNPN and SVGIG (reference sequence). The V end was cut by 5 bases, the J end by 7 bases, with 14 bases between. The CDR3 totals 12 residues. CDR3 in amino acids: CAWLTVGDEAFF. The CDR3 DNA sequence: TGTGCCTGGTTGACAGTGGGAGATGAAGCTTTCTTT.

The gene calls are TRBV6-4 and TRBJ1-1; TRBD1 is a possible D gene (5 bases). Germline values: CDR1 MRHNA, CDR2 SNTAGT. The CDR3 is 13 residues long. Trimming took 5 bases from V and 5 from J, leaving 12 bases between them. CDR3 amino acids: CASSLGVGTEAFF. The CDR3 nucleotides read TGTGCCAGCAGTTTGGGGGTCGGGACTGAAGCTTTCTTT.

The genes are TRBV29-1 and TRBJ2-3, with D possibly TRBD2 on 5 matching bases. Trimming left V 2 bases short and J 4 bases short, with 19 bases between. CDR1 is SQVTM and CDR2 is ANQGSEA in the germline V gene. CDR3 length: 16 amino acids. The CDR3 loop is CSVESNWRRGADTQYF. CDR3 DNA sequence: TGCAGCGTTGAATCTAATTGGCGTCGGGGAGCAGATACGCAGTATTTT.

CDR3 residues: CASSSPGTDTQYF. Written as DNA, the CDR3 is TGTGCCAGCAGTTCGCCCGGCACAGATACGCAGTATTTT. V is TRBV12-3 or TRBV12-4 and J is TRBJ2-3; D gene ambiguous. V was trimmed by 4 bases and J by 1 base, leaving 6 bases between them. The CDR3 loop spans 13 amino acids.

Written as DNA, the CDR3 is TGCGCCAGCAGCCAAGAAGGACAGAATTTTTTAAAACTGTTTTTT. Translating gives CASSQEGQNFLKLFF. This sequence joins TRBV4-1 and TRBJ1-4; a possible D gene is TRBD1 (6 bases). The CDR3 extends over 15 amino acids. Germline-derived CDR1 and CDR2 are MGHRA and YSYEKL. V lost 0 bases and J lost 10, with 15 bases in between.

J is TRBJ2-7 and V is TRBV5-1; D call uncertain. V dropped 4 bases and J dropped 2 bases, with 4 bases sitting between them. This CDR3 comprises 11 residues. CDR1 is SGHRS and CDR2 is YFSETQ in the germline V gene. CDR3 bases: TGCGCCAGCAGCGGGACCTACGAGCAGTACTTC. Translating it yields CASSGTYEQYF.

A single count supports this clone. The chain uses TRBV6-5 and TRBJ2-1, with TRBD1 matching 7 bases. The trim removed 8 bases at V and 4 bases at J, leaving 11 bases unmatched. CDR1 and CDR2 (germline): MNHEY, SVGAGI. CDR3 size: 15 residues. The CDR3 bases are TGTGCCAGCTACACCGGGACAGTGATTTACAATGAGCAGTTCTTC. This gives the protein CASYTGTVIYNEQFF.

The count of this clone is one. This chain joins TRBV5-1 and TRBJ1-1; TRBD1 is a possible D gene (5 bases). Trimming left V 2 bases short and J 2 bases short, with 10 bases between. The germline gives CDR1 SGHRS, CDR2 YFSETQ. CDR3 length equals 14 residues. CDR3 protein: CASSFGGENTEAFF. The CDR3 bases are TGCGCCAGCAGCTTCGGGGGAGAAAACACTGAAGCTTTCTTT.

V and J are TRBV19 and TRBJ1-2, with 9 bases matching TRBD1. CDR1 LNHDA and CDR2 SQIVND come from the germline V gene (reference sequence). This CDR3 spans 13 amino acids. With 9 bases clipped from V and 4 bases from J, the junction kept 6 bases outside the gene matches. The CDR3 DNA is TGTGCCAGCGCGACAGGGGGATTCTATGGCTACACCTTC. Its translation is CASATGGFYGYTF. Looking up the rest from reference TRBV19 and TRBJ1-2 gives the full variable domain: DGGITQSPKYLFRKEGQNVTLSCEQNLNHDAMYWYRQDPGQGLRLIYYSQIVNDFQKGDIAEGYSVSREKKESFPLTVTSAQKNPTAFYLCASATGGFYGYTFGSGTRLTVV.

This clone was seen only a few times. V usage is TRBV5-4 and J usage is TRBJ1-6, with 7 bases matching TRBD1. The CDR3 has 19 residues. The V gene's germline CDR1 is SGHNT and CDR2 YYREEE (reference sequence). The V segment lost 2 bases and the J segment 1 base; nucleotides outside the gene matches: 12. DNA of the CDR3: TGTGCCAGCAGCTTAAGGACAGGAATGGGAGCGTCCTATAATTCACCCCTCCACTTT. Residues: CASSLRTGMGASYNSPLHF. The full variable domain, completed using reference TRBV5-4 and TRBJ1-6, is ETGVTQSPTHLIKTRGQQVTLRCSSQSGHNTVSWYQQALGQGPQFIFQYYREEENGRGNFPPRFSGLQFPNYSSELNVNALELDDSALYLCASSLRTGMGASYNSPLHFGNGTRLTVT.

The chain links TRBV19 to TRBJ2-1; 10 bases line up with TRBD2. V shed 4 bases and J 3 bases; nucleotides not matched to a gene: 3. The CDR3 loop spans 15 amino acids. CDR1 LNHDA and CDR2 SQIVND come from the germline V gene (reference sequence). The CDR3 spells CASSTSGSNYNEQFF. The CDR3 DNA follows: TGTGCCAGTAGTACTAGCGGGAGTAACTACAATGAGCAGTTCTTC. Based on the CDR3 plus reference TRBV19 and TRBJ2-1, the full variable domain is DGGITQSPKYLFRKEGQNVTLSCEQNLNHDAMYWYRQDPGQGLRLIYYSQIVNDFQKGDIAEGYSVSREKKESFPLTVTSAQKNPTAFYLCASSTSGSNYNEQFFGPGTRLTVL.

The rearrangement links TRBV6-5 to TRBJ1-2; D is unclear. There are 13 residues in the CDR3. Trimming left V 2 bases short and J 8 bases short, with 12 bases between. Germline CDR1 is MNHEY and CDR2 is SVGAGI. The CDR3 region has the DNA TGTGCCAGCAGTTACCGGACGGGCCACGGCTACACCTTC. Translated: CASSYRTGHGYTF.

The V gene is TRBV3-1 (or the pseudogene TRBV3-2), the J gene TRBJ1-2, with a tentative D call TRBD1 (5 bases). Between the trimmed V and J ends, which lost 0 bases and 1 base, there was a span of 9 bases. Germline V gene lookup returns CDR1 LGHDT and CDR2 YNNKEL (reference sequence). The CDR3 contains 15 residues. The CDR3 sequence: CASSQDLGVNYGYTF. The CDR3 coding sequence is TGTGCCAGCAGCCAAGATTTAGGGGTTAACTATGGCTACACCTTC.

J is TRBJ2-7 and V is TRBV28; D is perhaps TRBD1 or TRBD2 (6 bases each). Germline V gene data show CDR1 as MDHEN and CDR2 as SYDVKM. V was trimmed by 2 bases and J by 2 bases, leaving 13 bases between them. The CDR3 has 15 residues. The CDR3 protein is CASSLRGQIPYEQYF. The CDR3 DNA reads TGTGCCAGCAGTTTACGGGGGCAAATTCCCTACGAGCAGTACTTC.